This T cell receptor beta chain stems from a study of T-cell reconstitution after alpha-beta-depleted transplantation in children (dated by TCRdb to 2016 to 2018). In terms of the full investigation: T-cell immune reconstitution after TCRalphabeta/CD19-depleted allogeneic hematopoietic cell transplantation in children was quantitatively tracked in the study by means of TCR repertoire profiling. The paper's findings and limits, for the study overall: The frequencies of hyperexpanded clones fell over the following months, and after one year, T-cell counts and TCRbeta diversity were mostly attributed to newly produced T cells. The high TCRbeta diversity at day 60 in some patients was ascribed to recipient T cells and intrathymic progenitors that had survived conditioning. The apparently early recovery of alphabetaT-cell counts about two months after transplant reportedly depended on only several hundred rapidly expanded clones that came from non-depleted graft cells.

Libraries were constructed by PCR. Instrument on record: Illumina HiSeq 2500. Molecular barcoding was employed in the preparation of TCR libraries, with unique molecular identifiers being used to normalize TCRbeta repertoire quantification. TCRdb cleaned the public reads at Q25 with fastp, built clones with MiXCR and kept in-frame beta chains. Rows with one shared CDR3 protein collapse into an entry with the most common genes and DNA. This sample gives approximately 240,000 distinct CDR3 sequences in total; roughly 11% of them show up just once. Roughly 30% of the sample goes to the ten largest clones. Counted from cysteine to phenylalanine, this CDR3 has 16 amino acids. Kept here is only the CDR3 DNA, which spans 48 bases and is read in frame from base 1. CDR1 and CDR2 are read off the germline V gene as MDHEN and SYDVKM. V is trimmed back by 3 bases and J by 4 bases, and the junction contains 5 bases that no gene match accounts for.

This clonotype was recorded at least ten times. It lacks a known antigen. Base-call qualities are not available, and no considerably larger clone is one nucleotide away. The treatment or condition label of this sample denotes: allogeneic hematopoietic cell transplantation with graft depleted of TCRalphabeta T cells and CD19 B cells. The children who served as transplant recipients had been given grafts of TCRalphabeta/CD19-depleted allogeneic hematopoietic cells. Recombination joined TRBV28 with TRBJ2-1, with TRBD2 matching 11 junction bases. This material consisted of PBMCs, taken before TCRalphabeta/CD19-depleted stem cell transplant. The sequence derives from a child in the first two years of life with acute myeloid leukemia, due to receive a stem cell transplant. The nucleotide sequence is TGTGCCAGCAGTTTGTCGCCTAGCGGGGGGTACAATGAGCAGTTCTTC. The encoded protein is CASSLSPSGGYNEQFF. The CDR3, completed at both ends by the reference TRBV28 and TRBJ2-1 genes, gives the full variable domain DVKVTQSSRYLVKRTGEKVFLECVQDMDHENMFWYRQDPGLGLRLIYFSYDVKMKEKGDIPEGYSVSREKKERFSLILESASTNQTSMYLCASSLSPSGGYNEQFFGPGTRLTVL.